This entry concerns a single TCR beta chain. In the original analysis: Amplification of reference gene primers provided the estimated nucleated cell counts. Profiled with immunoSEQ multiplex PCR; TCRdb holds only in-frame clones, not every one. V and J calls and clone size are given by that table; D and trimming were obtained from the DNA. Among some 120,000 clones listed, roughly 71% were seen once. These data come from a study of blood T cell repertoires in COVID-19. For the study at large: Spain, Italy and the United States supplied samples that represented acute and convalescent COVID-19. The analysed material was cDNA or gDNA that came from T cells, B-cell-depleted T cells, or PBMCs.

Specimen: peripheral blood. The sequence derives from an elderly man with acute or convalescent COVID-19.

The CDR3 sequence: CATSDWTGSEQFF. DNA of the CDR3: TGTGCCACCAGTGATTGGACAGGGTCTGAGCAGTTCTTC. The gene calls are TRBV24-1 and TRBJ2-1; TRBD1 aligns across 8 bases. CDR3 size: 13 residues. V shed 2 bases, J shed 9 bases, and the junction held 2 bases outside the gene matches. CDR1 is KGHDR and CDR2 is SFDVKD in the germline V gene.